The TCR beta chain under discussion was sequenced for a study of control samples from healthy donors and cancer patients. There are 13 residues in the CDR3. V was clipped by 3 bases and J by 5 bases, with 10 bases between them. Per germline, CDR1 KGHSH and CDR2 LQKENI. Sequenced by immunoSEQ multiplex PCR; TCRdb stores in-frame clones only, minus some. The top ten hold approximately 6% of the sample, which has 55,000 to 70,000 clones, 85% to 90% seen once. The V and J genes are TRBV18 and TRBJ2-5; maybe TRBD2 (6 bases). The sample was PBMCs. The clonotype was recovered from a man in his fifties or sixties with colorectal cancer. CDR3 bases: TGTGCCAGCTCACCGGTCGGGGGTGAGACCCAGTACTTC. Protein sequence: CASSPVGGETQYF.